This is a list of T cell receptor beta chains from one sample in a study of blood T cell repertoires in COVID-19. Clones were sequenced by immunoSEQ multiplex PCR, and TCRdb holds only the in-frame ones, with some missing. The data show approximately 500,000 clones, roughly 89% seen once. Sequencing was carried out using peripheral blood. The source of these receptors is a woman aged 50 to 65 with COVID-19, enrolled during active disease. CDR3s include the opening cysteine and the closing phenylalanine or tryptophan. The order of the fields is J gene, clone size, V gene, D gene, CDR3 protein, CDR3 DNA. The D gene is left open where the match is weak. Some rows have no size entry. The others give once, few or many, or a class for an expanded clone.

TRBJ2-3 | NA | TRBV7-8 | TRBD2 | CASSLLAGDTDTQYF | TGTGCCAGCAGCCTACTAGCGGGGGACACAGATACGCAGTATTTT
TRBJ2-1 | once | TRBV24-1 | NA | CATSDFLGTKRDEQFF | TGTGCCACCAGTGATTTCCTCGGGACAAAGAGAGATGAGCAGTTCTTC
TRBJ2-6 | NA | TRBV5-1 | NA | CASSLDSGGAGANVLTF | TGCGCCAGCAGCTTAGATTCGGGCGGGGCTGGGGCCAACGTCCTGACTTTC
TRBJ1-4 | NA | TRBV28 | TRBD1 | CASSFGDRGFANEKLFF | TGTGCCAGCAGTTTCGGGGACAGGGGGTTCGCTAATGAAAAACTGTTTTTT
TRBJ2-6 | NA | TRBV6-1 | TRBD2 | CASSEGGVGANVLTF | TGTGCCAGCAGTGAGGGAGGGGTTGGGGCCAACGTCCTGACTTTC
TRBJ1-1 | NA | TRBV9 | TRBD1 | CASSGDRGQSTEAFF | TGTGCCAGCAGCGGGGACAGGGGGCAGAGCACTGAAGCTTTCTTT
TRBJ2-6 | NA | TRBV14 | NA | CASSQVGGYGANVLTF | TGTGCCAGCAGCCAAGTTGGGGGGTATGGGGCCAACGTCCTGACTTTC
TRBJ1-5 | NA | TRBV5-1 | NA | CASSLGDYSNQPQHF | TGCGCCAGCAGCTTGGGAGATTATAGCAATCAGCCCCAGCATTTT
TRBJ1-6 | NA | TRBV4-2 | NA | CASSSVTVNSPLHF | TGTGCCAGCAGCAGCGTGACAGTTAATTCACCCCTCCACTTT
TRBJ2-3 | NA | TRBV27 | TRBD2 | CASSLRGSGGRGDTQYF | TGTGCCAGCAGTTTAAGGGGTAGCGGGGGACGGGGGGATACGCAGTATTTT
TRBJ1-2 | NA | TRBV6-5 | TRBD1 | CASSRGQGNGYTF | TGTGCCAGCAGCCGGGGACAGGGGAATGGCTACACCTTC
TRBJ2-7 | few | TRBV20-1 | NA | CSAFTGYEQYF | TGCAGTGCTTTCACAGGCTACGAGCAGTACTTC
TRBJ1-2 | NA | TRBV2 | TRBD1 | CASRQGATNYGYTF | TGTGCCAGCCGACAGGGGGCGACTAACTATGGCTACACCTTC
TRBJ1-6 | NA | TRBV5-4 | TRBD1 | CASSYRGIPPLHF | TGTGCCAGCAGCTACAGGGGTATTCCACCCCTCCACTTT
TRBJ2-3 | NA | TRBV2 | TRBD2 | CASSEAVSGGTQYF | TGTGCCAGCAGTGAAGCGGTTAGCGGGGGTACGCAGTATTTT
TRBJ1-2 | once | TRBV19 | TRBD1 | CATRTTGVNYGYTF | TGTGCCACAAGAACGACAGGGGTGAATTATGGCTACACCTTC
TRBJ2-1 | once | TRBV6-5 | NA | CASSRDSEQFF | TGTGCCAGCAGCCGGGACTCCGAGCAGTTCTTC
TRBJ1-2 | few | TRBV5-4 | NA | CASSLGGNYGYTF | TGTGCCAGCAGCTTGGGCGGTAACTATGGCTACACCTTC
TRBJ1-1 | NA | TRBV7-2 | NA | CASSHNNRVAFSEAFF | TGTGCCAGCAGCCATAACAACAGAGTCGCTTTTTCTGAAGCTTTCTTT
TRBJ1-5 | NA | TRBV19 | TRBD1 | CASRGTGGQPQHF | TGTGCCAGTAGGGGGACAGGGGGCCAGCCCCAGCATTTT
TRBJ2-3 | NA | TRBV7-2 | NA | CASSPYYSGTDTQYF | TGTGCCAGCAGCCCATACTATTCTGGCACAGATACGCAGTATTTT
TRBJ1-2 | few | TRBV9 | NA | CASSASYGYTF | TGTGCCAGCAGCGCGAGCTATGGCTACACCTTC
TRBJ2-7 | NA | TRBV3-1/TRBV3-2 | NA | CASSQDLRGGSYEQYF | TGTGCCAGCAGCCAAGATCTGAGAGGGGGCTCCTACGAGCAGTACTTC
TRBJ1-3 | NA | TRBV6-5 | NA | CASSYSAGVTGNTIYF | TGTGCCAGCAGTTACTCTGCAGGGGTCACTGGAAACACCATATATTTT
TRBJ2-5 | NA | TRBV24-1 | NA | CATSDSHYQETQYF | TGTGCCACCAGTGACTCACATTACCAAGAGACCCAGTACTTC
TRBJ2-1 | NA | TRBV10-3 | TRBD1 | CAISPDRGGNEQFF | TGTGCCATCTCACCGGACAGGGGTGGCAATGAGCAGTTCTTC
TRBJ1-2 | NA | TRBV5-6 | TRBD1 | CASSSGQGPLYGYTF | TGTGCCAGCAGTTCTGGACAGGGTCCCCTCTATGGCTACACCTTC
TRBJ1-1 | few | TRBV4-1 | NA | CASSLPGGRNTEAFF | TGCGCCAGCAGCCTCCCCGGCGGGAGGAACACTGAAGCTTTCTTT
TRBJ1-1 | NA | TRBV7-9 | NA | CASSPGVTEAFF | TGTGCCAGCAGCCCAGGGGTCACTGAAGCTTTCTTT
TRBJ2-3 | NA | TRBV12-5 | NA | CASAILADTQYF | TGTGCTAGTGCTATACTAGCAGATACGCAGTATTTT
TRBJ1-2 | NA | TRBV27 | NA | CASSLYGGDYGYTF | TGTGCCAGCAGTTTATATGGAGGGGACTATGGCTACACCTTC
TRBJ1-6 | NA | TRBV28 | NA | CASSQTPGNSPLHF | TGTGCCAGCAGCCAGACCCCAGGGAATTCACCCCTCCACTTT
TRBJ2-7 | few | TRBV6-5 | TRBD1 | CASSRTRDRAYEQYF | TGTGCCAGCAGTCGAACCCGGGACAGGGCCTACGAGCAGTACTTC
TRBJ2-7 | NA | TRBV5-6 | TRBD1 | CASSWGTATYEQYF | TGTGCCAGCAGCTGGGGGACAGCGACCTACGAGCAGTACTTC
TRBJ2-3 | NA | TRBV13 | TRBD2 | CASARGASGAGKDTQYF | TGTGCCAGCGCAAGAGGCGCTAGCGGGGCCGGTAAGGATACGCAGTATTTT
TRBJ1-3 | NA | TRBV9 | NA | CASSVGSGGNTIYF | TGTGCCAGCAGCGTAGGATCAGGCGGAAACACCATATATTTT
TRBJ2-1 | NA | TRBV5-4 | TRBD2 | CASSLTATSGGYNEQFF | TGTGCCAGCAGCCTCACCGCAACTAGCGGGGGTTACAATGAGCAGTTCTTC
TRBJ2-1 | NA | TRBV5-1 | NA | CASSFPAAGWDSSSYNEQFF | TGCGCCAGCAGCTTTCCCGCGGCCGGATGGGACTCGAGCTCCTACAATGAGCAGTTCTTC
TRBJ1-1 | NA | TRBV7-9 | NA | CASSHRAGDTEAFF | TGTGCCAGCAGCCACAGGGCTGGGGACACTGAAGCTTTCTTT
TRBJ2-1 | NA | TRBV6-6 | NA | CASSREAGTYNEQFF | TGTGCCAGCAGCCGAGAAGCGGGTACATACAATGAGCAGTTCTTC
TRBJ1-1 | NA | TRBV7-6 | NA | CASSPLLIVTENTEAFF | TGTGCCAGCAGCCCACTCCTAATTGTCACTGAGAACACTGAAGCTTTCTTT
TRBJ1-2 | NA | TRBV12-3/TRBV12-4 | NA | CASRQQGDYGYTF | TGTGCCAGCAGGCAACAGGGTGACTATGGCTACACCTTC
TRBJ2-7 | NA | TRBV27 | NA | CASSLSSPSEEQYF | TGTGCCAGCAGTTTGTCTAGCCCTTCAGAGGAGCAGTACTTC
TRBJ1-1 | NA | TRBV11-2 | NA | CASSLPLPTEAFF | TGTGCCAGCAGCTTACCCCTCCCCACTGAAGCTTTCTTT
TRBJ2-7 | NA | TRBV2 | NA | CASRRVGGGEQYF | TGTGCCAGCAGGAGGGTAGGGGGTGGTGAGCAGTACTTC
TRBJ2-3 | NA | TRBV10-2 | NA | CASVASDTQYF | TGCGCCAGCGTAGCCTCGGATACGCAGTATTTT
TRBJ2-7 | NA | TRBV7-9 | TRBD1 | CASSSYHRGSEEQYF | TGTGCCAGCAGCTCATATCACAGGGGATCGGAAGAGCAGTACTTC
TRBJ1-5 | once | TRBV5-8 | NA | CASSPIHRGQNSNQPQHF | TGTGCCAGCAGCCCTATTCATAGGGGCCAGAATAGCAATCAGCCCCAGCATTTT
TRBJ2-4 | few | TRBV29-1 | NA | CSVYYGNIQYF | TGCAGCGTCTACTATGGGAACATTCAGTACTTC
TRBJ1-3 | once | TRBV24-1 | NA | CATTYPTASSGNTIYF | TGTGCCACCACCTACCCGACTGCCAGCTCTGGAAACACCATATATTTT
TRBJ1-4 | NA | TRBV7-2 | TRBD1 | CASSLGLGGGEGGEKLFF | TGTGCCAGCAGCTTAGGGCTAGGGGGCGGCGAAGGAGGTGAAAAACTGTTTTTT
TRBJ2-3 | NA | TRBV24-1 | NA | CATRAGTTDTQYF | TGTGCCACCAGAGCGGGTACAACAGATACGCAGTATTTT
TRBJ1-5 | NA | TRBV5-8 | TRBD1 | CASSFRQGGQPQHF | TGTGCCAGCAGCTTTAGACAGGGCGGTCAGCCCCAGCATTTT